This T cell receptor (beta chain) came from a study of OX40 agonist ivuxolimab in advanced cancers. Sequencing used immunoSEQ multiplex PCR; TCRdb keeps in-frame clones, though not all of them. Of more than 15,000 clones detected, 84% appear once; the ten largest clones hold around 70%. Regarding the study as a whole: Clones of CD4+ and CD8+ blood T cells grew by week 6 at doses of 0.1 to 3.0 mg/kg.

This CDR3 is 14 amino acids long. V was cut by 1 base and J by 2 bases, with 9 bases left in between. Germline assignment: CDR1 SGHTS and CDR2 YDEGEE. Patients with autoimmune history or systemic immunosuppression were excluded. On cycle 4 day 1 and cycle 7 day 1, as well as at baseline, blood was sampled. About this clone itself: Its antigen is currently unknown.

The chain links TRBV5-8 to TRBJ1-2, with D unclear. The sequence was collected from an adult with an advanced solid tumor such as melanoma, head and neck, liver or kidney cancer. Sequenced material: CD4+ or CD8+ T cells sorted from blood, taken in a trial of the OX40 agonist ivuxolimab. The CDR3 loop is CASSLRQANYGYTF. The CDR3 nucleotides read TGTGCCAGCAGCTTGCGGCAGGCGAACTATGGCTACACCTTC.